These 4 T cell receptor beta chains came from one sample sequenced in a study of PD-1 blockade in classical Hodgkin lymphoma. Every single patient, without exception, relapsed after autologous stem cell transplantation, and brentuximab vedotin exposure varied. Repertoires were generated with immunoSEQ multiplex PCR, while TCRdb's copy carries only in-frame clones and drops some. The sample has fewer than 7,500 clones, around four fifths seen once. The sample was peripheral blood mononuclear cells (PBMCs), taken before the second cycle of nivolumab. These TCRs come from a human donor with classical Hodgkin lymphoma.

The chain recombines TRBV28 with TRBJ2-2; weak D call: TRBD1 (5 bases). V was pared by 6 bases and J by 1 base, with 12 bases between. The CDR3 runs to 15 residues. CDR1 is MDHEN and CDR2 is SYDVKM in the germline V gene. CDR3 bases: TGTGCCAGCAGCCCCCCGACAGTGAACACCGGGGAGCTGTTTTTT. This codes for CASSPPTVNTGELFF.

The V and J genes are TRBV28 and TRBJ2-7; D unclear. V shed 7 bases and J shed 6 bases, with 13 bases lying between them. CDR1 is MDHEN and CDR2 is SYDVKM in the germline V gene. This CDR3 has 12 amino acids. The CDR3 protein is CASNFNWGEQYF. CDR3 in DNA: TGTGCCAGCAATTTTAATTGGGGCGAGCAGTACTTC.

The table lists this clone with a few counts. This chain links TRBV19 with TRBJ2-7; 7 nucleotides match TRBD1. Per germline, CDR1 LNHDA and CDR2 SQIVND (reference sequence). The CDR3 totals 14 residues. Trimming removed 5 bases from V and 5 bases from J; junction bases left unmatched: 9. The CDR3 loop reads CASSLLTGSHEQYF. In DNA, the CDR3 is TGTGCCAGTAGTCTACTGACAGGGTCCCACGAGCAGTACTTC.

The sample holds one count of this clone. The chain is built from TRBV4-2 and TRBJ2-5; TRBD2 agrees at 10 bases. Germline values: CDR1 LGHNA, CDR2 YNFKEQ. J gave up 5 bases and V 5 bases, and 5 bases lay outside the gene matches. This CDR3 comprises 14 residues. CDR3 nucleotide sequence: TGTGCCAGCAGCGAGTCTAGCGGGAGTGAGACCCAGTACTTC. It yields the protein CASSESSGSETQYF.